This T cell receptor beta chain was documented in a study of T-cell reconstitution after alpha-beta-depleted transplantation in children. Study results and caveats: From surviving recipient T cells and thymic progenitors came the high day-60 TCRbeta diversity observed in some patients. Several hundred rapidly expanded clones from non-depleted graft cells reportedly supplied alpha-beta T cells about two months post-transplant. Most T-cell counts and diversity one year after the transplant came from T cells that were newly produced.

Comments on this clonotype: Its antigen is still unknown.

Unique molecular identifiers tagged the TCRbeta library. TCRdb processed the PCR reads anew with MiXCR; each CDR3 protein has one entry. The table includes about 440,000 distinct CDR3 sequences, about 45% detected once. The germline V gene has CDR1 SGHDN and CDR2 FVKESK. Germline trimming cut 5 bases from V and 12 bases from J; bases unmatched to any gene: 19. This CDR3 is 16 amino acids long. This receptor was obtained from a girl aged 2 to 9 with aplastic anemia, due to receive a stem cell transplant. Material: PBMCs, obtained before TCRalphabeta/CD19-depleted stem cell transplant. The V call is TRBV14, the J call TRBJ2-1; TRBD2 aligns across 7 bases. For the CDR3, the DNA is TGTGCCAGCAGCTTCCGGGGGTTAGCGGGCCCAACTTGGCAGTTCTTC. Its protein is CASSFRGLAGPTWQFF. The full variable domain, rest sourced from reference TRBV14 and TRBJ2-1, is EAGVTQFPSHSVIEKGQTVTLRCDPISGHDNLYWYRRVMGKEIKFLLHFVKESKQDESGMPNNRFLAERTGGTYSTLKVQPAELEDSGVYFCASSFRGLAGPTWQFFGPGTRLTVL.